One and the same sample provided the 7 T cell receptor beta chains below, sequenced in a study of regulatory T cells in long-lasting Graves disease. Indicated time point: persistent/refractory GD, antithyroid drugs over 5 years with positive TRAb. The TCR library was prepared using RNA isolated from PBMCs. CDR3-region Arm-PCR and iRepertoire HTBI primers produced the TCR beta libraries. TCRdb fed the multiplex PCR reads into MiXCR, producing one record per CDR3 protein. The sample gives 300,000 or so distinct CDR3 sequences, about 20% of which show up once; over 25% is in the top ten. The material sequenced was peripheral blood mononuclear cells (PBMCs), taken when the disease was refractory, from a patient treated with antithyroid drugs. The receptors shown here come from a female donor with Graves disease.

Many counts were recorded for this clonotype. V and J are TRBV5-1 and TRBJ1-5; perhaps TRBD1 as D (5 bases). CDR3 size: 14 residues. CDR1 is SGHRS and CDR2 is YFSETQ in the germline V gene. Trimming left V 0 bases short and J 5 bases short, with 9 bases between. In nucleotides, the CDR3 is TGCGCCAGCAGCTTGGGGGGCGCAGATCAGCCCCAGCATTTT. Translating gives CASSLGGADQPQHF.

This clonotype has at least ten counts. The J gene is TRBJ1-1, the V gene TRBV28, with 10 positions matching TRBD1. V lost 5 bases and J lost 9; bases outside the gene matches: 6. Germline V gene lookup returns CDR1 MDHEN and CDR2 SYDVKM. This CDR3 region has 13 residues. CDR3 protein: CASSPRDRGQAFF. DNA for the CDR3: TGTGCCAGCAGTCCCCGGGACAGGGGCCAAGCTTTCTTT.

This clonotype was recorded many times. The CDR3: CASSLGVRQETQYF. The CDR3 DNA reads as TGTGCCAGCAGCTTAGGGGTCAGGCAAGAGACCCAGTACTTC. This rearrangement joins TRBV7-6 to TRBJ2-5; D uncertain. The CDR3 runs to 14 residues. Trimming pared 1 base from V and 2 bases from J, leaving 8 bases between. Germline assignment: CDR1 SGHVS and CDR2 FNYEAQ. Filled out from reference TRBV7-6 and TRBJ2-5, the complete variable domain reads GAGVSQSPRYKVTKRGQDVALRCDPISGHVSLYWYRQALGQGPEFLTYFNYEAQQDKSGLPNDRFSAERPEGSISTLTIQRTEQRDSAMYRCASSLGVRQETQYFGPGTRLLVL.

Ten or more counts support this clonotype. The J gene is TRBJ1-5, the V gene TRBV27; 9 bases align to TRBD1. This CDR3 spans 17 amino acids. V trimming: 2 bases; J trimming: 2 bases; junction bases outside the gene matches: 7. The germline V gene encodes CDR1 MNHEY and CDR2 SMNVEV (reference sequence). The CDR3 reads CASSLHGGQGGNQPQHF. Here the CDR3 DNA reads TGTGCCAGCAGTTTACATGGGGGACAGGGAGGCAATCAGCCCCAGCATTTT.

This clonotype was counted many times. The V call is TRBV7-9, the J call TRBJ1-4; the D gene is possibly TRBD1 (6 bases). CDR1 and CDR2 (germline): SEHNR, FQNEAQ (reference sequence). The CDR3 is 12 residues long. Trimming shortened V by 5 bases and J by 7 bases, and 8 bases separated the two germline ends. The CDR3 region has the DNA TGTGCCAGCAGCACCAGGGGTGAAAAACTGTTTTTT. This encodes CASSTRGEKLFF. The complete variable domain, with remaining parts taken from reference TRBV7-9 and TRBJ1-4, reads DTGVSQNPRHKITKRGQNVTFRCDPISEHNRLYWYRQTLGQGPEFLTYFQNEAQLEKSRLLSDRFSAERPKGSFSTLEIQRTEQGDSAMYLCASSTRGEKLFFGSGTQLSVL.

This clonotype has a count of ten or more. This chain joins TRBV20-1 and TRBJ2-5, with TRBD2 matching over 8 bases. J gave up 2 bases and V 1 base, and 9 bases lay outside the gene matches. CDR1 is DFQATT and CDR2 is SNEGSKA in the germline V gene (reference sequence). The CDR3 loop spans 16 amino acids. CDR3 sequence: CSARVAGRGEQETQYF. The CDR3 DNA reads as TGCAGTGCTAGAGTAGCGGGAAGGGGAGAACAAGAGACCCAGTACTTC.

This clonotype was found many times. V usage is TRBV7-2 and J usage is TRBJ2-5; 9 nucleotides agree with TRBD2. Germline loops: CDR1 SGHTA, CDR2 FQGNSA. The CDR3 contains 16 residues. V gave up 7 bases and J gave up 4 bases; unmatched junction bases: 13. The CDR3 is CASTLPGLAGRETQYF. The CDR3 DNA reads as TGTGCCAGCACCCTACCGGGGCTAGCGGGAAGAGAGACCCAGTACTTC. Drawing the rest from reference TRBV7-2 and TRBJ2-5, the complete variable domain is GAGVSQSPSNKVTEKGKDVELRCDPISGHTALYWYRQSLGQGLEFLIYFQGNSAPDKSGLPSDRFSAERTGGSVSTLTIQRTQQEDSAVYLCASTLPGLAGRETQYFGPGTRLLVL.